This T cell receptor (beta chain) is drawn from a study of beta chain features in type 1 diabetes. The study, taken as a whole, reports: Shorter templates might be favored by PCR, equally in patients and controls. When Type 1 diabetes patients were examined, their TCRB CDR3s proved moderately but significantly shorter in all four CD4+ subsets.

In this sample, this clone turned up a few times. Its matching antigen is unknown. What was sequenced were expressed TCRB transcripts, since all of the isolated RNA had been reverse transcribed. TCRdb's table, derived via immunoSEQ multiplex PCR, lists solely in-frame clones and lacks some. The table has 150,000 to 200,000 clones, approximately 8.1% seen once. The CDR3 runs 12 residues. The V end was cut by 2 bases, the J end by 5 bases, with 8 bases between. Germline-derived CDR1 and CDR2 are GTSNPN and SVGIG (reference sequence). Sample: central memory CD4+ T cells from blood. The clonotype originates from a man between 18 and 35 years old with type 1 diabetes. The rearrangement joins TRBV30 to TRBJ2-3; D is undetermined. The chain's CDR3 is CAWSNDIDTQYF. The CDR3 region has the DNA TGTGCCTGGAGTAACGACATAGATACGCAGTATTTT. Combining the CDR3 with reference TRBV30 and TRBJ2-3 gives the whole variable domain SQTIHQWPATLVQPVGSPLSLECTVEGTSNPNLYWYRQAAGRGLQLLFYSVGIGQISSEVPQNLSASRPQDRQFILSSKKLLLSDSGFYLCAWSNDIDTQYFGPGTRLTVL.